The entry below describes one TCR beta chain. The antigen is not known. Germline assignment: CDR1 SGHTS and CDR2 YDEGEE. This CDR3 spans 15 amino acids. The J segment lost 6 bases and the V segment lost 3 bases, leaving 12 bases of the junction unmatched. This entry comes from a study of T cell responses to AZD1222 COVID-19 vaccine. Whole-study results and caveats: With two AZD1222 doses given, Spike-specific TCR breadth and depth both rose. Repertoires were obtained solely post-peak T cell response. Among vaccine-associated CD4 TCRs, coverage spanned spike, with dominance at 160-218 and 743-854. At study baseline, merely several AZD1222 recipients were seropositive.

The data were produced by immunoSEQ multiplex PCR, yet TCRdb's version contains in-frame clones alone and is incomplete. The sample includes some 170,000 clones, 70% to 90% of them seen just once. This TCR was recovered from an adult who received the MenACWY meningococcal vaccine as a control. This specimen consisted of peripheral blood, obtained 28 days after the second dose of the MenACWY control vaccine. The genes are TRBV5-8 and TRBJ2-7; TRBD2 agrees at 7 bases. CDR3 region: CASSSSGQGGGEQYF. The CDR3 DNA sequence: TGTGCCAGCAGCTCCTCAGGGCAGGGCGGGGGCGAGCAGTACTTC.